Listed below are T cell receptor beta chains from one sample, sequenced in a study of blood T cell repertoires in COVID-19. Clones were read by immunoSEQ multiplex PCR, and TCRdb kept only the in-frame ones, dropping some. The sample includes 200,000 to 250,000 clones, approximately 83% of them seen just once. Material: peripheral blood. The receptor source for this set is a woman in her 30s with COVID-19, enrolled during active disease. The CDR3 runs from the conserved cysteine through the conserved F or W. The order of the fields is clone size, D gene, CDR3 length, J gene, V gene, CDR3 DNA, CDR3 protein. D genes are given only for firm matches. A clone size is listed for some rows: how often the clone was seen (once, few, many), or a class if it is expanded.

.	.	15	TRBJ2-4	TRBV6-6	TGTGCCAGCAGACCTACCAGGGCCGCCAAAAACATTCAGTACTTC	CASRPTRAAKNIQYF
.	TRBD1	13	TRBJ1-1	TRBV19	TGTGCCAGTAGTCCAGGGGGTGGGACTGAAGCTTTCTTT	CASSPGGGTEAFF
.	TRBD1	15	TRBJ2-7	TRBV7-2	TGTGCCAGCAGCTTAGGCACAGGGGGCTGGGGGGAGCAGTACTTC	CASSLGTGGWGEQYF
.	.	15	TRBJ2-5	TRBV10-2	TGCGCCAGCAGTGAATGGCTAGCAACCGGTGAGACCCAGTACTTC	CASSEWLATGETQYF
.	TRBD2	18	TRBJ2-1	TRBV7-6	TGTGCCAGCAGCTTAGGGCAAGCGGGGGGACATGTACCGGATGAGCAGTTCTTC	CASSLGQAGGHVPDEQFF
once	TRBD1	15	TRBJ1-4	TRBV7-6	TGTGCCAGCAGCTTAGTGGGACAGGGAAATGAAAAACTGTTTTTT	CASSLVGQGNEKLFF
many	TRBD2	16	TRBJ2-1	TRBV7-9	TGTGCCAGCAGCTTATATCTAGCGGGGGCCTACAATGAGCAGTTCTTC	CASSLYLAGAYNEQFF
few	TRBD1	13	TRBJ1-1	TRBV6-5	TGTGCCAGCAGCTCCCGACAGGGACCTGAAGCTTTCTTT	CASSSRQGPEAFF
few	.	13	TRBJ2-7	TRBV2	TGTGCCAGCAGTGCTAGCGTGACCTACGAGCAGTACTTC	CASSASVTYEQYF
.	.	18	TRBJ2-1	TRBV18	TGTGCCAGCTCACCACCGGGAGCGGGTCTTAGCTCCTACAATGAGCAGTTCTTC	CASSPPGAGLSSYNEQFF
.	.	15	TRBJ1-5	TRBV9	TGTGCCAGCAGCGTAGACGGACTCCAGAATCAGCCCCAGCATTTT	CASSVDGLQNQPQHF
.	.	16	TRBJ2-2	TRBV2	TGTGCCAGCAGCCCGAGGTTGCGACTAATTGACGGGGAGCTGTTTTTT	CASSPRLRLIDGELFF
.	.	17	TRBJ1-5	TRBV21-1	TGTGCCAGCAGCCCCTGTAAAGAGGCCTGCAGCAATCAGCCCCAGCATTTT	CASSPCKEACSNQPQHF
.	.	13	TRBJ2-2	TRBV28	TGTGCCAGCAGTTCCAGAAACACCGGGGAGCTGTTTTTT	CASSSRNTGELFF